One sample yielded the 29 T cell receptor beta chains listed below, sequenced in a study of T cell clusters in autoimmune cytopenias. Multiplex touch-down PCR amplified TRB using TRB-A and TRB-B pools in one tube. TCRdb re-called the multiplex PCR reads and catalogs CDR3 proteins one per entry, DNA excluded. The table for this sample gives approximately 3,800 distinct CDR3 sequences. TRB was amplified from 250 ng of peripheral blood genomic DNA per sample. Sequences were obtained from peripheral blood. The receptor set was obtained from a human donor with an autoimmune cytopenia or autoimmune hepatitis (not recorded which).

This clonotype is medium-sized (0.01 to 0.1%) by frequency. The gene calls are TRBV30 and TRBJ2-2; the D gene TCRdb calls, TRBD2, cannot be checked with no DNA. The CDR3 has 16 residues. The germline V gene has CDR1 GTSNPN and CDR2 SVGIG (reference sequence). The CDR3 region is CAWRYSGRRVTGELFF.

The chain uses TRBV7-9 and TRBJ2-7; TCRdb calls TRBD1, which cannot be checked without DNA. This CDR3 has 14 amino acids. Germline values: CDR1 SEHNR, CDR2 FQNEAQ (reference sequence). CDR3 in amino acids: CASSLGGGAYEQYF.

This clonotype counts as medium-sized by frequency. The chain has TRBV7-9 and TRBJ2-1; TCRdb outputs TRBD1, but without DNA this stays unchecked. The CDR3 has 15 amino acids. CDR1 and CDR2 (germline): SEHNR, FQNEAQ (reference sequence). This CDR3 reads CASSATPDRYNEQFF. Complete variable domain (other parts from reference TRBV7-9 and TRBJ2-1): DTGVSQNPRHKITKRGQNVTFRCDPISEHNRLYWYRQTLGQGPEFLTYFQNEAQLEKSRLLSDRFSAERPKGSFSTLEIQRTEQGDSAMYLCASSATPDRYNEQFFGPGTRLTVL.

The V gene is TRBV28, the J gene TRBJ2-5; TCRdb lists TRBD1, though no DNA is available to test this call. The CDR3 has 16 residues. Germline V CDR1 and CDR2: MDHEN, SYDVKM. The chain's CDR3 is CASSSVAGGHQETQYF.

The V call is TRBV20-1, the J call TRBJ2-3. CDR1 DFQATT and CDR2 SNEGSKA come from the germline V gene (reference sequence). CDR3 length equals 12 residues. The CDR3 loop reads CSADGRTDTQYF.

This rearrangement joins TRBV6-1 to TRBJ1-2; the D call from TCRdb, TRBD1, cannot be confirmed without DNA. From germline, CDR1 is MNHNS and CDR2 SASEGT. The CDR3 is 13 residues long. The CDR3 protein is CAISETGQGVYTF.

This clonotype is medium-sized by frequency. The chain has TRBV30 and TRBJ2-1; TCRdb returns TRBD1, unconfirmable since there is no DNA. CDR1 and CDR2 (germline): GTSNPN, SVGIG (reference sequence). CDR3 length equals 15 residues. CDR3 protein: CAWNQGASSYNEQFF.

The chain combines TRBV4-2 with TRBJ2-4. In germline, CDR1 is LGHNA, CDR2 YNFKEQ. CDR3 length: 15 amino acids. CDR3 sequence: CASSQERLAKNIQYF.

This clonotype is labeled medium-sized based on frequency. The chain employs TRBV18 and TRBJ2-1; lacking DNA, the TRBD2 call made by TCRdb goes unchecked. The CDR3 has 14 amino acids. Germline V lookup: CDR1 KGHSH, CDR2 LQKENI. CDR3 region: CASSPLPKDNEQFF.

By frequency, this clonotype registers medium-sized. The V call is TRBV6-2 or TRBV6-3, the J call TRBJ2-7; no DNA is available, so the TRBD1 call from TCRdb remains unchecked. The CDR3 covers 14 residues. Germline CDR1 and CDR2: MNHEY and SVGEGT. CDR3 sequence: CASSYSLRGYEQYF.

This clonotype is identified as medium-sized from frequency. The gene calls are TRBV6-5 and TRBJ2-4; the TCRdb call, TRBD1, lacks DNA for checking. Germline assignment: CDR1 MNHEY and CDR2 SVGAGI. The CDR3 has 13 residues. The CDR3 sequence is CASSSGIENIQYF.

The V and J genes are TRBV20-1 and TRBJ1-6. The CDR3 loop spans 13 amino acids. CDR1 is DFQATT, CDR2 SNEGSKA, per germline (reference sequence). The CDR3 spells CSARPQMNSPLHF.

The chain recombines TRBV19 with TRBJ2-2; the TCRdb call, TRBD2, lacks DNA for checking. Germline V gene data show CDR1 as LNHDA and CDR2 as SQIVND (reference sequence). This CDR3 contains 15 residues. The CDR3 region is CARRRGGGGKGERVF.

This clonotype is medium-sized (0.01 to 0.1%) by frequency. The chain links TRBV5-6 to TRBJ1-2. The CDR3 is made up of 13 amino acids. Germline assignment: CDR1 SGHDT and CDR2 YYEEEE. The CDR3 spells CASSFGQHYGYTF.

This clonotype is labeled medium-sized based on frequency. The CDR3 region is CATSRVTGSGNTIYF. V and J are TRBV15 and TRBJ1-3; TCRdb returns TRBD1, unconfirmable since there is no DNA. The CDR3 totals 15 residues. Germline V gene lookup returns CDR1 LNHNV and CDR2 YYDKDF (reference sequence).

CDR3 region: CASSLNGRERETQYF. The chain couples TRBV11-2 to TRBJ2-5; there is no DNA to check the TCRdb D call of TRBD2. Looked up from germline, CDR1 is SGHAT and CDR2 is FQNNGV. The CDR3 is 15 residues long.

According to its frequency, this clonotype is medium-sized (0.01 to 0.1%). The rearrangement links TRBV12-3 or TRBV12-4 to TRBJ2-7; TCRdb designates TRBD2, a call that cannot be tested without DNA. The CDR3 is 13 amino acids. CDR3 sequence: CASVISGRDEQYF.

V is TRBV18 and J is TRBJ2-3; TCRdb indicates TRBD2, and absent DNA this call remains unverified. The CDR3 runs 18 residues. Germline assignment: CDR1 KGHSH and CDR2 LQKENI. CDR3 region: CASSHGLAGGRPTDTQYF.

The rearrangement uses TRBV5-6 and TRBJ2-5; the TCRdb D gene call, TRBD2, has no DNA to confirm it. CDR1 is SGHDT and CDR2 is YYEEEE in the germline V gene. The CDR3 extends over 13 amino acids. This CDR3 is CASSLGGQETQYF. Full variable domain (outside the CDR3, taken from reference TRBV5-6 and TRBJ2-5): DAGVTQSPTHLIKTRGQQVTLRCSPKSGHDTVSWYQQALGQGPQFIFQYYEEEERQRGNFPDRFSGHQFPNYSSELNVNALLLGDSALYLCASSLGGQETQYFGPGTRLLVL.

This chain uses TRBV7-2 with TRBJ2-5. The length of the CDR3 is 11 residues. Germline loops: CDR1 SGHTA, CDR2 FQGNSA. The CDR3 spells CASSQWETQYF.

The chain's CDR3 is CASSPSRHPGQGIQETQYF. This rearrangement joins TRBV12-3 or TRBV12-4 to TRBJ2-5; there is no DNA to check the TCRdb D call of TRBD1. The CDR3 covers 19 residues.

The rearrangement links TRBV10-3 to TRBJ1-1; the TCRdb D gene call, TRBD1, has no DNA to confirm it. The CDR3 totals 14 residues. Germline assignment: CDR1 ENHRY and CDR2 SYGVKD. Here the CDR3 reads CAISAGGISTEAFF.

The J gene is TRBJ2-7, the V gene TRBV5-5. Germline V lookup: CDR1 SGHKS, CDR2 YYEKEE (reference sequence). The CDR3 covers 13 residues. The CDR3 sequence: CASSFYSSYEQYF.

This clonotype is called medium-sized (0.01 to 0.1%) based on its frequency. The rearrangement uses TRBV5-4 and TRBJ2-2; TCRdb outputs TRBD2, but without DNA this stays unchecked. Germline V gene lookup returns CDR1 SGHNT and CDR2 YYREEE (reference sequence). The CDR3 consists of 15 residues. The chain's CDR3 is CASSFGGRDTGELFF.

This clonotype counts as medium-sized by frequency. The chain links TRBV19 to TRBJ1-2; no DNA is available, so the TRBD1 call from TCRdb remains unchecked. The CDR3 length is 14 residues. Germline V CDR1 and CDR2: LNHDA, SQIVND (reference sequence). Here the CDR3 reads CASSTPHTGIGYTF.

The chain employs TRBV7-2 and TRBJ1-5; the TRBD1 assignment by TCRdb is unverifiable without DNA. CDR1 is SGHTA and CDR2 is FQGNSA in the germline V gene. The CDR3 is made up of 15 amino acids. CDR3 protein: CASSSNPHTVVPQHF.

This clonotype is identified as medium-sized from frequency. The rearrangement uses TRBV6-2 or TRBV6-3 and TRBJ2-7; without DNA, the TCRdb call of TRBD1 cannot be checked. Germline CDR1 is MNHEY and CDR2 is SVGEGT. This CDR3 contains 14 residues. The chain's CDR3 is CASSSRDRGYEQYF.

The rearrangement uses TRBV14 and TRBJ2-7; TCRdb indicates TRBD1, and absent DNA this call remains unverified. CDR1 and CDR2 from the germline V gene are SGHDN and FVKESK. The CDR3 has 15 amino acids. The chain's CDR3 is CASSPPGQGSYEQYF. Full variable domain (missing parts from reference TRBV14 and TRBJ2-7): EAGVTQFPSHSVIEKGQTVTLRCDPISGHDNLYWYRRVMGKEIKFLLHFVKESKQDESGMPNNRFLAERTGGTYSTLKVQPAELEDSGVYFCASSPPGQGSYEQYFGPGTRLTVT.

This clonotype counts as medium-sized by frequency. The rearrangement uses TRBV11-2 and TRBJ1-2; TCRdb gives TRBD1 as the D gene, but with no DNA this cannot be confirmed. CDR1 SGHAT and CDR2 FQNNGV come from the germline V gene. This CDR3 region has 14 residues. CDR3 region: CASSPGQTNYVYTF.